This T cell receptor (beta chain) is drawn from a study of vaccination effects on CD4 cells after COVID-19. Study-wide background: Sampling occurred a median 72 days post second dose, range 14 to 241. Cultures used over 1.5 million PBMC per well, about 10 IU/ml IL-2 and around 9.8 ug/ml peptides.

Here immunoSEQ multiplex PCR was the method, and the copy in TCRdb shows in-frame clones only, minus some. The sample shows some 60,000 clones, around four fifths of them seen only once. Study-wide findings and caveats: Healthy vaccine recipients' vaccine-induced clones were almost all SARS-CoV-2 mono-reactive.

Remarks on this clone: Its target is unknown.

Following culture for roughly 10 days, CD4+ T cells were isolated. Participants received two doses of either the BNT162b2 or mRNA-1273 vaccine. Vaccinees lacked prior SARS-CoV-2 infection and tested negative for nucleocapsid antibodies. The V gene lost 4 bases and the J gene lost 7 bases, with 5 bases spanning the gap. This CDR3 spans 11 amino acids. CDR1 and CDR2 (germline): MNHEY, SVGAGI. This sequence was found in a human donor who received a COVID-19 vaccine. The J gene is TRBJ1-3, the V gene TRBV6-5; no definite D call. Sequencing was performed on CD4+ T cells from PBMCs cultured without peptide, taken after COVID-19 vaccination. In DNA, the CDR3 is TGTGCCAGCAGTTTTGGGAACACCATATATTTT. Encoded protein: CASSFGNTIYF.